These 28 T cell receptor beta chains came from one sample sequenced in a study of blood T cells in healthy people across ages. Then a second PCR, running roughly 7 to 11 cycles, was carried out with a sample-barcoded 5' primer and a J-beta primer mix. TCRdb recomputed calls from the 5' RACE reads with MiXCR, one row per CDR3 protein. Of approximately 780,000 distinct CDR3 sequences detected, around 25% appear once; the ten largest clones hold about 2.9%. These records were also assigned to another study, of T cells of mothers and their children.

The sample consisted of blood. These receptors were collected from a boy younger than 18 in good health.

CDR3 in DNA: TGTGCCACCAGCAGAGAACTAGCGGGGGGTCGCTCCTACAATGAGCAGTTCTTC. It codes for CATSRELAGGRSYNEQFF. V usage is TRBV15 and J usage is TRBJ2-1, with TRBD2 matching over 12 bases. In germline, CDR1 is LNHNV, CDR2 YYDKDF (reference sequence). V lost 0 bases, J lost 0 bases, and 3 bases stayed unmatched. The CDR3 sequence is 18 residues long. The whole variable domain, filled in from reference TRBV15 and TRBJ2-1, reads DAMVIQNPRYQVTQFGKPVTLSCSQTLNHNVMYWYQQKSSQAPKLLFHYYDKDFNNEADTPDNFQSRRPNTSFCFLDIRSPGLGDTAMYLCATSRELAGGRSYNEQFFGPGTRLTVL.

The chain has TRBV24-1 and TRBJ2-5; the D gene is possibly TRBD1 (5 bases). Per germline, CDR1 KGHDR and CDR2 SFDVKD. The CDR3 has 13 amino acids. V gave up 9 bases and J gave up 4 bases, with 14 bases separating them. This CDR3 is CATYTVGAETQYF. CDR3 nucleotides: TGTGCCACCTATACGGTAGGGGCAGAGACCCAGTACTTC.

V and J are TRBV7-2 and TRBJ2-2, with a weak D call TRBD2 (6 bases). Trimming left V 5 bases short and J 2 bases short, with 18 bases between. In germline, CDR1 is SGHTA, CDR2 FQGNSA. The CDR3 contains 17 residues. CDR3 in amino acids: CASSRGVGGLNTGELFF. Here the CDR3 DNA reads TGTGCCAGCAGCCGCGGCGTGGGGGGACTCAACACCGGGGAGCTGTTTTTT.

The rearrangement joins TRBV5-4 to TRBJ2-2; 9 bases map to TRBD1. The CDR3 covers 16 residues. Unmatched junction bases numbered 11, after V lost 9 bases and J lost 2 bases. Looked up from germline, CDR1 is SGHNT and CDR2 is YYREEE (reference sequence). The CDR3 DNA reads as TGTGCCACCACTTCCCCGGGACAGGGAAACACCGGGGAGCTGTTTTTT. It is translated as CATTSPGQGNTGELFF.

This clonotype was detected ten times or more. This chain uses TRBV7-3 with TRBJ2-2; D remains unclear. The CDR3 extends over 12 amino acids. Trimming removed 5 bases from V and 6 bases from J, with 7 bases in between. CDR1 and CDR2 from the germline V gene are SGHTA and FQGTGA. The CDR3 DNA reads as TGTGCCAGCAGCCCCCCCTCCGGGGAGCTGTTTTTT. Its protein product is CASSPPSGELFF. Using reference TRBV7-3 and TRBJ2-2 for the parts outside the CDR3, the full variable domain is GAGVSQTPSNKVTEKGKYVELRCDPISGHTALYWYRQSLGQGPEFLIYFQGTGAADDSGLPNDRFFAVRPEGSVSTLKIQRTERGDSAVYLCASSPPSGELFFGEGSRLTVL.

This clonotype was counted only a few times. The gene calls are TRBV7-6 and TRBJ2-3; 9 bases map to TRBD2. The CDR3 has 17 residues. V shed 6 bases, J shed 4 bases, and the junction held 14 bases outside the gene matches. Per the germline V gene, CDR1 is SGHVS and CDR2 is FNYEAQ. The CDR3 sequence: CASSLEAGGAAADTQYF. As DNA, the CDR3 is TGTGCCAGCAGTTTGGAGGCGGGGGGGGCAGCGGCAGATACGCAGTATTTT.

This clonotype occurred many times. The chain has TRBV5-1 and TRBJ2-5; the D gene is possibly TRBD2 (5 bases). CDR3 length equals 15 residues. Trimming stripped 2 bases from V and 4 bases from J, with 15 bases between. Germline CDR1 and CDR2: SGHRS and YFSETQ. This CDR3 is CASSLRTGMGETQYF. CDR3 in DNA: TGCGCCAGCAGCTTAAGGACTGGCATGGGAGAGACCCAGTACTTC.

The chain has TRBV18 and TRBJ2-7; a possible D gene is TRBD1 (6 bases). In germline, CDR1 is KGHSH, CDR2 LQKENI. Between the trimmed V and J ends, which lost 4 bases and 3 bases, there was a span of 16 bases. This CDR3 has 15 residues. CDR3 amino acids: CASSQGVQGLYEQYF. In DNA form, the CDR3 reads TGTGCCAGCTCACAGGGGGTACAGGGCCTCTACGAGCAGTACTTC.

V usage is TRBV7-6 and J usage is TRBJ1-1; D not certain. Germline values: CDR1 SGHVS, CDR2 FNYEAQ. The CDR3 contains 14 residues. V lost 1 base and J lost 1, with 7 bases in between. The CDR3 reads CASSLEAENTEAFF. The CDR3 DNA follows: TGTGCCAGCAGCTTAGAGGCAGAGAACACTGAAGCTTTCTTT. The complete variable domain, with remaining parts taken from reference TRBV7-6 and TRBJ1-1, reads GAGVSQSPRYKVTKRGQDVALRCDPISGHVSLYWYRQALGQGPEFLTYFNYEAQQDKSGLPNDRFSAERPEGSISTLTIQRTEQRDSAMYRCASSLEAENTEAFFGQGTRLTVV.

V and J are TRBV20-1 and TRBJ1-2; maybe TRBD1 (5 bases). Germline V lookup: CDR1 DFQATT, CDR2 SNEGSKA (reference sequence). CDR3 length equals 13 residues. The V and J ends lost 0 bases and 8 bases respectively, with 13 bases between them. The CDR3 reads CSAREDGGGGYTF. CDR3 bases: TGCAGTGCTAGAGAAGATGGGGGTGGAGGCTACACCTTC.

At least ten counts were recorded for this clonotype. This rearrangement joins TRBV5-1 to TRBJ2-2, with TRBD2 as a possible D gene (7 bases). Germline values: CDR1 SGHRS, CDR2 YFSETQ. This CDR3 is built from 15 residues. V lost 4 bases, J lost 4 bases, and 14 bases lay in between. CDR3 in DNA: TGCGCCAGCAGCCTCCACAGGGAGGGCACCGGGGAGCTGTTTTTT. Translating it yields CASSLHREGTGELFF.

The chain carries TRBV5-1 and TRBJ1-2; maybe TRBD1 (5 bases). Germline lookup yields CDR1 SGHRS and CDR2 YFSETQ. The CDR3 extends over 14 amino acids. V was trimmed by 7 bases and J by 2 bases, leaving 15 bases between them. CDR3 nucleotide sequence: TGCGCCAGCCGGACATCCGGATTCAACTATGGCTACACCTTC. Its protein product is CASRTSGFNYGYTF. Using reference TRBV5-1 and TRBJ1-2 for the parts outside the CDR3, the full variable domain is KAGVTQTPRYLIKTRGQQVTLSCSPISGHRSVSWYQQTPGQGLQFLFEYFSETQRNKGNFPGRFSGRQFSNSRSEMNVSTLELGDSALYLCASRTSGFNYGYTFGSGTRLTVV.

This clonotype was detected only a few times. The gene calls are TRBV27 and TRBJ2-5; 7 bases fit TRBD1. The J call may be mistaken, given a closer DNA end match to TRBJ2-1. Per germline, CDR1 MNHEY and CDR2 SMNVEV (reference sequence). CDR3 length: 14 amino acids. CDR3 residues: CATLRTGATNEQFF. Here the CDR3 DNA reads TGTGCCACCCTGCGGACAGGTGCGACCAATGAGCAGTTCTTC.

This clonotype was counted only a few times. This sequence joins TRBV7-3 and TRBJ2-1, with TRBD1 identical over 9 bases. Losses at the gene ends were 5 bases for V and 10 bases for J; bases not matched to a gene: 12. This CDR3 is 15 amino acids long. Germline assignment: CDR1 SGHTA and CDR2 FQGTGA. The CDR3 DNA reads as TGTGCCAGCAGCAAAGGGACAGGGTGGGGGAGGGAGCAGTTCTTC. This gives the protein CASSKGTGWGREQFF.

This clonotype was counted between two and nine times. This chain links TRBV7-9 with TRBJ2-7; no definite D call. Germline CDR1 reads SEHNR; CDR2 reads FQNEAQ (reference sequence). Deletions cut 8 bases from V and 5 bases from J, with 16 bases between. This CDR3 region has 13 residues. CDR3 residues: CASVGIGWDEQYF. CDR3 bases: TGTGCCAGCGTTGGGATAGGTTGGGACGAGCAGTACTTC.

The CDR3 loop is CASSYSGRGATNEKLFF. CDR3 nucleotides: TGTGCCAGCAGTTACTCTGGCAGGGGGGCAACTAATGAAAAACTGTTTTTT. V gene TRBV6-5 combines with J gene TRBJ1-4; TRBD1 matches 7 bases. The junction had 4 bases not matched to a gene; V was cut back by 0 bases and J by 0 bases. CDR1 is MNHEY and CDR2 is SVGAGI in the germline V gene. The CDR3 is 17 residues long.

V usage is TRBV28 and J usage is TRBJ2-2; the match to TRBD1 covers 7 bases. The CDR3 is 16 residues long. V gave up 3 bases and J gave up 2 bases; unmatched junction bases: 6. CDR1 is MDHEN and CDR2 is SYDVKM in the germline V gene. CDR3 protein: CASSFWGQRNTGELFF. The CDR3 nucleotides are TGTGCCAGCAGTTTCTGGGGACAGAGAAACACCGGGGAGCTGTTTTTT.

This clonotype was observed a handful of times. This chain uses TRBV5-6 with TRBJ2-7, with 10 bases aligning to TRBD1. Germline CDR1 is SGHDT and CDR2 is YYEEEE. The CDR3 runs to 18 residues. The trim removed 3 bases at V and 4 bases at J, leaving 16 bases unmatched. The CDR3, as DNA: TGTGCCAGCAGCTCCTCACCTGGGACAGGGGAACATCGGTACGAGCAGTACTTC. This encodes CASSSSPGTGEHRYEQYF. Supplemented by reference TRBV5-6 and TRBJ2-7, the full variable domain reads DAGVTQSPTHLIKTRGQQVTLRCSPKSGHDTVSWYQQALGQGPQFIFQYYEEEERQRGNFPDRFSGHQFPNYSSELNVNALLLGDSALYLCASSSSPGTGEHRYEQYFGPGTRLTVT.

This clonotype came up a few times. V usage is TRBV20-1 and J usage is TRBJ1-2, with D perhaps matching TRBD1 (5 bases). The V end lost 6 bases, the J end lost 2 bases, and 16 bases lay between the germline ends. CDR3 length: 14 residues. Germline CDR1 reads DFQATT; CDR2 reads SNEGSKA (reference sequence). The CDR3 region has the DNA TGCAGTGCCTCGAGGGACCCCATCAACTATGGCTACACCTTC. Its translation is CSASRDPINYGYTF.

The chain recombines TRBV28 with TRBJ1-5; a weak D match, TRBD1 (6 bases). Germline CDR1 and CDR2: MDHEN and SYDVKM. The CDR3 is 13 amino acids. V shed 6 bases and J shed 5 bases, with 11 bases lying between them. The CDR3 loop reads CASSKDSYQPQHF. The CDR3 DNA sequence: TGTGCCAGCAGCAAGGACAGCTATCAGCCCCAGCATTTT.

V is TRBV7-9 and J is TRBJ2-7; 7 positions match TRBD1. This CDR3 comprises 15 residues. Germline loops: CDR1 SEHNR, CDR2 FQNEAQ (reference sequence). The ends lost 4 bases at V and 5 bases at J; junction bases unmatched: 11. The CDR3 here is CASSSTRGQVHEQYF. CDR3 nucleotide sequence: TGTGCCAGCAGCTCCACCCGAGGACAGGTCCACGAGCAGTACTTC.

This CDR3 reads CASSFQRGGTDTQYF. As DNA, the CDR3 is TGTGCCAGCAGCTTTCAGCGAGGGGGCACAGATACGCAGTATTTT. The genes are TRBV11-1 and TRBJ2-3; either TRBD1 or TRBD2 may fit D (5 bases each). The CDR3 runs 15 residues. The V and J ends lost 3 bases and 1 base respectively, with 11 bases between them. CDR1 is SGHAT and CDR2 is FQDESV in the germline V gene (reference sequence).

V usage is TRBV4-1 and J usage is TRBJ1-6; weak D call: TRBD1 (5 bases). Germline assignment: CDR1 MGHRA and CDR2 YSYEKL. This CDR3 spans 16 amino acids. V shed 1 base and J shed 3 bases, with 10 bases lying between them. The CDR3 DNA is TGCGCCAGCAGCCAAGCTCAAGGGGACTATAATTCACCCCTCCACTTT. Protein product: CASSQAQGDYNSPLHF.

The chain recombines TRBV5-1 with TRBJ2-7, with D perhaps TRBD1 (6 bases). Germline V gene data show CDR1 as SGHRS and CDR2 as YFSETQ. Trimming removed 7 bases from V and 0 bases from J, with 14 bases in between. The CDR3 contains 14 residues. As DNA, the CDR3 is TGCGCCAGCCTTCCCTCGACAGGCTCCTACGAGCAGTACTTC. Protein sequence: CASLPSTGSYEQYF.

The CDR3 reads CASSLGGRSPLHF. The CDR3 coding sequence is TGTGCCAGCAGCTTAGGGGGCCGGTCACCCCTCCACTTT. The chain is built from TRBV7-6 and TRBJ1-6, with D possibly TRBD1 on 5 matching bases. The V gene lost 1 base and the J gene lost 10 bases, with 8 bases spanning the gap. The CDR3 runs 13 residues. Germline V gene data show CDR1 as SGHVS and CDR2 as FNYEAQ.

This clonotype was seen repeatedly, ten times or more. The chain has TRBV7-9 and TRBJ1-5; D call uncertain. In germline, CDR1 is SEHNR, CDR2 FQNEAQ (reference sequence). The CDR3 consists of 12 residues. The V end was cut by 0 bases, the J end by 5 bases, with 2 bases between. CDR3 in amino acids: CASSLADQPQHF. The CDR3, as DNA: TGTGCCAGCAGCTTAGCAGATCAGCCCCAGCATTTT.

This clonotype was seen more than once but under ten times. In DNA form, the CDR3 reads TGTGCCAGCAGTGATACGAGGGGCTCCGATACGCAGTATTTT. It is translated as CASSDTRGSDTQYF. The chain carries TRBV6-4 and TRBJ2-3; D could derive from TRBD1 or TRBD2 (5 bases each). Trimming took 3 bases from V and 6 from J, leaving 13 bases between them. CDR3 size: 14 residues. Germline V gene data show CDR1 as MRHNA and CDR2 as SNTAGT.

This clonotype was detected ten times or more. The chain couples TRBV6-6 to TRBJ1-2; 11 bases map to TRBD1. Trimming took 4 bases from V and 6 from J; bases not matched to a gene: 10. CDR1 and CDR2 (germline): MNHNY, SVGAGI (reference sequence). This CDR3 spans 16 amino acids. This CDR3 reads CASSFRTGGAGDGYTF. The CDR3 nucleotides read TGTGCCAGCAGTTTCCGGACAGGGGGCGCTGGGGATGGCTACACCTTC.